This paragraph covers one T cell receptor beta chain sequence. These data come from a study of blood T cell repertoires in COVID-19. Germline assignment: CDR1 MNHNY and CDR2 SVGAGI (reference sequence). The CDR3 length is 14 residues. The V and J ends lost 5 bases and 4 bases, in that order; junction bases with no gene match: 8. Cohort allocation depended upon clinical history that participants reported. Measured with immunoSEQ multiplex PCR; TCRdb has only the in-frame clones, and not every one. In the table there are roughly 200,000 clones, 86% of which are singletons. V and J are TRBV6-6 and TRBJ2-7; 7 bases match TRBD1. The specimen sequenced was PBMCs or T cells enriched from blood (not recorded which). The TCR originated in a woman aged 25 to 39 who had been exposed to COVID-19. CDR3 residues: CASSVAGGRYEQYF. The CDR3 DNA sequence: TGTGCCAGCAGTGTGGCAGGGGGTCGGTACGAGCAGTACTTC.